These T cell receptor beta chains were read from a single sample in a study of T cells in Graves' hyperthyroidism and ophthalmopathy. TCRdb re-called the multiplex PCR reads through MiXCR, storing one row per CDR3 protein. This table has over 700,000 distinct CDR3 sequences, around 38% appearing once. Specimen: blood. Receptors were obtained from a man younger than 35 with Graves' hyperthyroidism. The conserved cysteine and the conserved F or W are not part of the CDR3 here. Fields, in order: clone size, V gene, J gene, CDR3 protein. Clone size is stated in some rows and not others, as once, few, many or a class when expanded.

many	TRBV19	TRBJ1-5	ASRDRLNQPQH
.	TRBV5-4	TRBJ2-2	ASSLVGRGITGELF
.	TRBV11-1	TRBJ1-4	ASSGDRRSEKLF
.	TRBV2	TRBJ1-6	ASSLQESTIYNSPLH
.	TRBV25-1	TRBJ2-7	ASSADRAGQQY
few	TRBV2	TRBJ2-2	ASTEREGRAGELF
many	TRBV11-2	TRBJ2-5	ASSLVGGPETQY
many	TRBV15	TRBJ2-7	ATRTSGRANSYEQY
.	TRBV4-1	TRBJ1-2	ASSQDRRDGYT
many	TRBV20-1	TRBJ1-1	SALYSEAF
few	TRBV7-6	TRBJ1-5	ASSSEPGTATNQPQH
.	TRBV5-1	TRBJ2-5	ASSKAPGQGGETQY
few	TRBV2	TRBJ1-5	ASSGPHQPQH
few	TRBV7-8	TRBJ1-1	ASSGQGAYTEAF
many	TRBV15	TRBJ1-1	ATSRVVVDSEAF
many	TRBV4-2	TRBJ2-2	ASCALTNTGELF
.	TRBV5-4	TRBJ1-4	ASSPKAGVSKLF
many	TRBV19	TRBJ2-2	ASSLRDHTGELF
few	TRBV12-3/TRBV12-4	TRBJ1-4	ASSSNLQGNNEKLF
.	TRBV6-5	TRBJ1-2	ASSYGRVGGYGYT
.	TRBV19	TRBJ1-5	ASTPDRGDQPQH
.	TRBV9	TRBJ2-7	ASSRSGGGYEQY
.	TRBV19	.	ASSLARRDNEQF
few	TRBV20-1	TRBJ1-6	SARAHEGLDNSPLH
many	TRBV6-5	TRBJ1-6	ASSSPGQNNSPLH
.	TRBV15	TRBJ1-3	ATSGGTGASSGNTIY
.	TRBV7-2	TRBJ1-2	ASAAGGYGYT
many	TRBV4-2	TRBJ2-2	ASSLVAGNTGELF
few	TRBV7-8	TRBJ1-5	ASSDYSGGPQH
.	TRBV4-1	TRBJ2-7	ASSQGRVTYEQY
few	TRBV5-4	TRBJ2-5	ASSLDGYRGLGQETQY
many	TRBV14	TRBJ2-5	ASTEGRARTQY
few	TRBV4-3	TRBJ1-1	ASSQRQKDTEAF
.	TRBV20-1	TRBJ2-7	SGSRDSTYEQY
few	TRBV20-1	TRBJ2-5	SARGGRGETQY
few	TRBV7-9	TRBJ2-7	ASSYGLKTYEQY
many	TRBV15	TRBJ1-5	ATSRDGDRHSNQPQH
.	TRBV12-3/TRBV12-4	TRBJ2-7	ASRPSGSGTLEQY
few	TRBV19	TRBJ1-5	ASSLRGYGNQPQH
many	TRBV20-1	TRBJ1-1	SALSGQQNTEAF
few	TRBV7-6	TRBJ1-1	ASSFLRGRGAEAF
many	TRBV7-7	TRBJ1-5	ASSLDINQPQH
.	TRBV5-1	TRBJ1-1	ATSPTGDTEAF
.	TRBV12-5	TRBJ1-1	ASGGQGDTEAF
.	TRBV7-6	TRBJ1-2	ASSQATGGVDGYT
.	TRBV5-1	TRBJ2-7	ASSLAGGSPHEQY
.	TRBV5-1	TRBJ1-1	ASSLGTVTNTEAF
.	TRBV12-3/TRBV12-4	TRBJ1-2	ASSLEVIGEQI
.	TRBV25-1	TRBJ1-1	ASSPQGLIGTEAF
many	TRBV13	TRBJ1-6	ASSLGPVSPLH
many	TRBV20-1	TRBJ2-5	SARDAGVETQY